This passage covers 24 T cell receptor beta chains from one sample sequenced in a study of cytomegalovirus exposure and HLA in healthy donors. Researchers ran the PCR with 60 Vbeta and 13 Jbeta primers. Method: immunoSEQ multiplex PCR; TCRdb's copy keeps in-frame clones and lacks some. Of 170,000 or so clones in the sample, 84% were seen once. The sample taken for sequencing was PBMCs. These receptor sequences come from a man aged 50-60 years in good health and CMV-seropositive.

This clone was observed many times. The CDR3 is CASSAAVAGSSYNEQFF. CDR3 nucleotides: TGTGCCAGCAGTGCCGCAGTAGCGGGAAGCTCCTACAATGAGCAGTTCTTC. V gene TRBV6-1 combines with J gene TRBJ2-1, with 8 bases identical to TRBD2. V lost 4 bases, J lost 0 bases, and 8 bases stayed unmatched. CDR1 and CDR2 (germline): MNHNS, SASEGT. The CDR3 runs 17 residues.

CDR3 in DNA: TGCGCCAGCAGCTTGGACTCTGGAGCTAACTATGGCTACACCTTC. Its translation: CASSLDSGANYGYTF. The rearrangement uses TRBV5-1 and TRBJ1-2; D remains ambiguous. CDR3 length equals 15 residues. V was pared by 0 bases and J by 0 bases, with 9 bases between. The germline CDR1 and CDR2 sequences are SGHRS and YFSETQ.

This rearrangement joins TRBV7-2 to TRBJ1-2; D perhaps matches TRBD1 (6 bases). The CDR3 loop spans 16 amino acids. The V end was cut by 1 base, the J end by 8 bases, with 20 bases between. The germline V gene has CDR1 SGHTA and CDR2 FQGNSA. CDR3: CASSLEIRGISGGYTF. The CDR3 DNA follows: TGTGCCAGCAGCTTAGAAATTAGGGGGATATCGGGAGGCTACACCTTC.

The chain links TRBV9 to TRBJ2-3, with 7 nucleotides matching TRBD1. J gave up 1 base and V 7 bases, and 3 bases lay outside the gene matches. The CDR3 consists of 13 residues. CDR1 and CDR2 (germline): SGDLS, YYNGEE. This CDR3 reads CASRDRRTDTQYF. In DNA, the CDR3 is TGTGCCAGCCGGGACAGACGCACAGATACGCAGTATTTT.

This sequence joins TRBV11-2 and TRBJ1-1, with D hard to call. This CDR3 has 14 residues. V shed 1 base and J shed 0 bases, with 6 bases lying between them. Germline CDR1 and CDR2: SGHAT and FQNNGV. The CDR3 loop reads CASSLGQMNTEAFF. The CDR3 DNA reads as TGTGCCAGCAGCTTAGGACAAATGAACACTGAAGCTTTCTTT.

The chain carries TRBV6-1 and TRBJ1-1; possibly TRBD1 for D (5 bases). This CDR3 contains 14 residues. Trimming cost V 4 bases and J 4 bases, with 13 bases left between them. Germline assignment: CDR1 MNHNS and CDR2 SASEGT. The DNA of the CDR3 is TGTGCCAGCAGTGGAGGAGGGGCAGGCACTGAAGCTTTCTTT. It is translated as CASSGGGAGTEAFF.

The V gene is TRBV7-9, the J gene TRBJ1-1; perhaps TRBD1 as D (5 bases). From germline, CDR1 is SEHNR and CDR2 FQNEAQ (reference sequence). V was pared by 0 bases and J by 0 bases, with 5 bases between. CDR3 size: 14 residues. The CDR3 loop reads CASSLAGVNTEAFF. In DNA, the CDR3 is TGTGCCAGCAGCTTAGCAGGGGTGAACACTGAAGCTTTCTTT.

The chain carries TRBV21-1 and TRBJ1-1; TRBD1 is taken as the D call from the table, unchecked against the DNA. TRBV21-1 is termed a pseudogene. This CDR3 is built from 14 residues. CDR3 bases: TGTGCCAGCAGCAAACTACGACAGAACACTGAAGCTTTCTTT. This codes for CASSKLRQNTEAFF.

The rearrangement uses TRBV7-2 and TRBJ2-1; 13 nucleotides agree with TRBD2. Trimming took 4 bases from V and 9 from J; bases not matched to a gene: 9. The CDR3 runs to 16 residues. Germline V lookup: CDR1 SGHTA, CDR2 FQGNSA. The CDR3: CASSSRTSGGLGEQFF. As DNA, the CDR3 is TGTGCCAGCAGCTCGCGGACTAGCGGGGGCCTCGGTGAGCAGTTCTTC.

The rearrangement links TRBV2 to TRBJ1-1; D is unresolved. The V and J ends lost 6 bases and 2 bases respectively, with 4 bases between them. This CDR3 spans 11 amino acids. Germline V lookup: CDR1 SNHLY, CDR2 FYNNEI. CDR3 DNA: TGTGCCAGCAGAACTAACACTGAAGCTTTCTTT. As protein: CASRTNTEAFF.

This clone appeared once. The chain carries TRBV15 and TRBJ2-4, with 10 bases identical to TRBD1. Trimming at V came to 3 bases and at J to 3 bases, leaving 5 bases not matched to a gene. CDR1 is LNHNV and CDR2 is YYDKDF in the germline V gene (reference sequence). The CDR3 length is 16 residues. The CDR3 sequence: CATSSHRTGGKNIQYF. The CDR3, as DNA: TGTGCCACCAGCAGCCACAGGACAGGGGGCAAAAACATTCAGTACTTC. Combining the CDR3 with reference TRBV15 and TRBJ2-4 gives the whole variable domain DAMVIQNPRYQVTQFGKPVTLSCSQTLNHNVMYWYQQKSSQAPKLLFHYYDKDFNNEADTPDNFQSRRPNTSFCFLDIRSPGLGDTAMYLCATSSHRTGGKNIQYFGAGTRLSVL.

The count of this clone is one. This rearrangement joins TRBV6-1 to TRBJ1-2; maybe TRBD1 (6 bases). CDR3 length: 12 amino acids. Trimming cost V 8 bases and J 5 bases, with 12 bases left between them. Germline CDR1 is MNHNS and CDR2 is SASEGT. CDR3: CASRQETYGYTF. The CDR3 DNA reads TGTGCCAGCCGACAGGAGACTTATGGCTACACCTTC.

The chain couples TRBV6-5 to TRBJ1-6; D unclear. The germline V and J ends were trimmed by 5 bases and 7 bases, with 12 bases remaining between them. The germline V gene encodes CDR1 MNHEY and CDR2 SVGAGI. This CDR3 region has 14 residues. CDR3 sequence: CASSRGITNSPLHF. As DNA, the CDR3 is TGTGCCAGCAGTAGAGGGATTACGAATTCACCCCTCCACTTT.

This rearrangement joins TRBV10-2 to TRBJ1-4, with D maybe TRBD1 (6 bases). CDR1 WSHSY and CDR2 SAAADI come from the germline V gene. The CDR3 is 15 residues long. Trimming removed 8 bases at V and 8 bases at J, with 21 bases between. CDR3 region: CASRPGGRPGEKLFF. The CDR3 coding sequence is TGCGCCAGCCGGCCGGGGGGCCGACCAGGGGAAAAACTGTTTTTT.

This clone was counted between two and nine times. The chain has TRBV15 and TRBJ1-5; 7 bases align to TRBD1. The germline CDR1 and CDR2 sequences are LNHNV and YYDKDF (reference sequence). The CDR3 has 15 amino acids. V lost 5 bases and J lost 3; bases outside the gene matches: 7. The CDR3 sequence: CATSPDRDPNQPQHF. In DNA form, the CDR3 reads TGTGCCACCAGCCCCGACAGGGACCCCAATCAGCCCCAGCATTTT. The complete variable domain, with remaining parts taken from reference TRBV15 and TRBJ1-5, reads DAMVIQNPRYQVTQFGKPVTLSCSQTLNHNVMYWYQQKSSQAPKLLFHYYDKDFNNEADTPDNFQSRRPNTSFCFLDIRSPGLGDTAMYLCATSPDRDPNQPQHFGDGTRLSIL.

This clone was found once. V is TRBV19 and J is TRBJ1-2; 12 positions agree with TRBD1. CDR1 LNHDA and CDR2 SQIVND come from the germline V gene (reference sequence). CDR3 size: 16 residues. After removal of 4 bases from V and 7 bases from J, the junction contained 10 bases not matched to a gene. The CDR3 reads CASSRGQGAPGAGYTF. CDR3 DNA sequence: TGTGCCAGTAGTAGGGGACAGGGGGCGCCGGGTGCTGGCTACACCTTC.

The CDR3 bases are TGCGCCAGCAGACAGGAGCGGGGGCCCACAGATACGCAGTATTTT. As protein: CASRQERGPTDTQYF. The gene calls are TRBV5-1 and TRBJ2-3, with TRBD2 matching over 8 bases. CDR1 and CDR2 from the germline V gene are SGHRS and YFSETQ. The trim removed 5 bases at V and 2 bases at J, leaving 7 bases unmatched. The CDR3 totals 15 residues.

The V gene is TRBV19, the J gene TRBJ1-1; D remains unclear. The CDR3 has 13 residues. Germline V gives CDR1 LNHDA, CDR2 SQIVND (reference sequence). V dropped 3 bases and J dropped 4 bases, with 9 bases sitting between them. This CDR3 reads CASSIGVITEAFF. The CDR3 DNA is TGTGCCAGTAGTATCGGGGTTATCACTGAAGCTTTCTTT.

The chain recombines TRBV7-8 with TRBJ2-2; 8 nucleotides match TRBD1. V shed 5 bases and J 4 bases; nucleotides not matched to a gene: 12. Germline V CDR1 and CDR2: SGHVS, FQNEAQ. CDR3 length: 17 residues. The CDR3 reads CASSHKQGDAITGELFF. Written as DNA, the CDR3 is TGTGCCAGCAGCCATAAACAGGGGGATGCGATCACCGGGGAGCTGTTTTTT.

The chain couples TRBV2 to TRBJ2-1, with D unclear. Germline lookup yields CDR1 SNHLY and CDR2 FYNNEI. CDR3 length equals 12 residues. The V end was cut by 3 bases, the J end by 7 bases, with 7 bases between. The CDR3 is CASSDYANEQFF. CDR3 sequence (DNA): TGTGCCAGCAGTGACTACGCGAATGAGCAGTTCTTC. The complete variable domain, with remaining parts taken from reference TRBV2 and TRBJ2-1, reads EPEVTQTPSHQVTQMGQEVILRCVPISNHLYFYWYRQILGQKVEFLVSFYNNEISEKSEIFDDQFSVERPDGSNFTLKIRSTKLEDSAMYFCASSDYANEQFFGPGTRLTVL.

To note about this clone: The germline gene is not matched at one end of the junction; a read error may be the cause. Here the CDR3 reads CSSSLANSGELFF. DNA for the CDR3: TGTTCCAGCAGCTTAGCGAATAGCGGGGAGCTGTTTTTT. The chain carries TRBV7-9 and TRBJ2-2; the D gene is possibly TRBD2 (5 bases). Per the germline V gene, CDR1 is SEHNR and CDR2 is FQNEAQ (reference sequence). The CDR3 is 13 amino acids.

Written as DNA, the CDR3 is TGCGCCAGCAGCTACCTAGGACCCGGGACAAATACCTACGAGCAGTACTTC. It is translated as CASSYLGPGTNTYEQYF. The rearrangement joins TRBV4-1 to TRBJ2-5; the D gene is possibly TRBD1 (6 bases). TRBJ2-7 matches the DNA end more closely, so the J call is doubtful. The CDR3 is made up of 17 amino acids. Germline lookup yields CDR1 MGHRA and CDR2 YSYEKL.

The rearrangement uses TRBV6-6 and TRBJ2-1; 7 bases fit TRBD2. Germline V gene lookup returns CDR1 MNHNY and CDR2 SVGAGI (reference sequence). The CDR3 is 12 residues long. V gave up 7 bases and J gave up 7 bases; unmatched junction bases: 4. Here the CDR3 reads CASKAGENEQFF. The CDR3 nucleotides read TGTGCCAGCAAGGCGGGAGAGAATGAGCAGTTCTTC.

This clone occurred once. J is TRBJ1-2 and V is TRBV7-9; D might be TRBD1 (6 bases). Germline CDR1 and CDR2: SEHNR and FQNEAQ (reference sequence). V lost 3 bases and J lost 8, with 13 bases in between. The CDR3 is made up of 13 amino acids. CDR3 bases: TGTGCCAGCAGCTTCCTGGACAGCGACGGCTACACCTTC. Protein: CASSFLDSDGYTF.